This section outlines one T cell receptor (beta chain) sequence together with its context. The data belong to a study of blood T cell repertoires in COVID-19. This CDR3 has 13 amino acids. This table comes from immunoSEQ multiplex PCR, and its TCRdb copy is limited to in-frame clones, with some not included. The sample lists more than 350,000 clones; approximately 90% were seen once. The receptor comes from a man younger than 35 who had recovered from COVID-19. The rearrangement uses TRBV21-1 and TRBJ2-7; the table's TRBD1 call for D was not verified on the DNA. TRBV21-1 counts as a pseudogene. Sequenced input: PBMCs or T cells enriched from blood (not recorded which). Here the CDR3 DNA reads TGTGCCAGCAGCAAAGAGGGGAACTACGAGCAGTACTTC. Protein product: CASSKEGNYEQYF.